The TCR beta chain under discussion was sequenced for a study of glioma-infiltrating T cells after dendritic cell vaccination. The V end lost 6 bases, the J end lost 5 bases, and 17 bases lay between the germline ends. The CDR3 consists of 14 residues. Germline V lookup: CDR1 MNHNY, CDR2 SVGAGI (reference sequence). The protocol was immunoSEQ multiplex PCR, while the TCRdb copy is restricted to in-frame clones and leaves out a portion. The sample includes roughly 51,000 clones, about 85% of them seen just once. This TCR was recovered from a human donor with glioblastoma. The rearrangement uses TRBV6-6 and TRBJ2-7, with D perhaps TRBD1 (6 bases). Sample: blood, taken before dendritic cell vaccination. The CDR3: CASRSRTGIHEQYF. The CDR3 DNA follows: TGTGCCAGCAGGTCCCGAACAGGGATCCACGAGCAGTACTTC.